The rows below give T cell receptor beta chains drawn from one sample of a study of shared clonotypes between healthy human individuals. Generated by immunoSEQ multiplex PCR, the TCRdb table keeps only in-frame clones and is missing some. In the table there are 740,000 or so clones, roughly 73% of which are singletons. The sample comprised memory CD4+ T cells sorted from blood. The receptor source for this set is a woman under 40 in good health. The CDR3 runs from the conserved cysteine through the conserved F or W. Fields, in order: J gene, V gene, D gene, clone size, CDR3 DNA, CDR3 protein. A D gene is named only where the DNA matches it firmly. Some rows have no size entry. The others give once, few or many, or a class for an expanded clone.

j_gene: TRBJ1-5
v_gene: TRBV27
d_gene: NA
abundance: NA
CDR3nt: TGTGCCAGCAGTTTAGGGGGTGATCAGCCCCAGCATTTT
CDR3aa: CASSLGGDQPQHF

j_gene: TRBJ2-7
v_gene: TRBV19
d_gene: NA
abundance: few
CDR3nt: TGTGCCAGTAGTGCCCAGGGAAACGGGATTGGGGAGCAGTACTTC
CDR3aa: CASSAQGNGIGEQYF

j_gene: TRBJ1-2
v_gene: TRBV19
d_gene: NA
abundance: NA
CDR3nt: TGTGCCAGTAGCCCACCGGGTGGGGCTAGGTATGGCTACACCTTC
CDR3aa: CASSPPGGARYGYTF

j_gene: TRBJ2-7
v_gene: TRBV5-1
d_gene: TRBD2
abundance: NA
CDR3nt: TGCGCCAGCAGCTTGTCTGGCGGGAGAGCATACGAGCAGTACTTC
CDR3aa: CASSLSGGRAYEQYF

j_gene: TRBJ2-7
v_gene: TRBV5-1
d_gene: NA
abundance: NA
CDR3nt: TGCGCCAGCAGCCCTTCCCAACAGGCCTACGAGCAGTACTTC
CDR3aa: CASSPSQQAYEQYF

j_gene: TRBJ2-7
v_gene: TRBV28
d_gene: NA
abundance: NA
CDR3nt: TGTGCCAGCAGTTCCCCGGGGGCCTCTAGCCAGCAGTACTTC
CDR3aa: CASSSPGASSQQYF

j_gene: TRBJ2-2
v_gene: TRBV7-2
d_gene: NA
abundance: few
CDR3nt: TGTGCCAGCAGCTTAGTCCTTTTATTAGGATTTTCGAACACCGGGGAGCTGTTTTTT
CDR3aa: CASSLVLLLGFSNTGELFF

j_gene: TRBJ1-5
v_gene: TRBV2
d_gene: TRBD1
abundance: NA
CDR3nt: TGTGCCAGCACCGATACAGGGGGTCATCAGCCCCAGCATTTT
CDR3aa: CASTDTGGHQPQHF

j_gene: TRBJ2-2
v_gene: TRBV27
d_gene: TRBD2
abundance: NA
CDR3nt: TGTGCCAGCAGTTTGCGGGGGGCGGACACCGGGGAGCTGTTTTTT
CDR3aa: CASSLRGADTGELFF

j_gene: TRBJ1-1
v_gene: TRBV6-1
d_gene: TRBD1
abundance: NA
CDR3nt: TGTGCCAGCAGACCCTGGGGACAGGGTGGAACTGAAGCTTTCTTT
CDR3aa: CASRPWGQGGTEAFF

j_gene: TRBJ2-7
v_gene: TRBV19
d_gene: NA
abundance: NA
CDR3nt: TGTGCCAGTAGTCGAAGTTCAGGGGGGATCGGGGAGCAGTACTTC
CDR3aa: CASSRSSGGIGEQYF

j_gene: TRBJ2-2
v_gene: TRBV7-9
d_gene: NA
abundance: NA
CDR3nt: TGTGCCAGCAGCTTAAAGAGAGGGGCCGGGGAGCTGTTTTTT
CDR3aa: CASSLKRGAGELFF

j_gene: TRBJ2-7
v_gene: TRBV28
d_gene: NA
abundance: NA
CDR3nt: TGTGCCAGCAGGCAGGGTTTCCTTCCCTACGAGCAGTACTTC
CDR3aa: CASRQGFLPYEQYF

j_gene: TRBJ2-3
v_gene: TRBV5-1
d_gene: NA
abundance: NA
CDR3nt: TGCGCCAGCAGCTTGGAGACAGACCTTAGCACAGATACGCAGTATTTT
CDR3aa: CASSLETDLSTDTQYF

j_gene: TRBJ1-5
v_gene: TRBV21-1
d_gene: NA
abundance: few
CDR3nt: TGTGCCAGCAGCAAAACAGGGTATAGCAATCAGCCCCAGCATTTT
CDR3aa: CASSKTGYSNQPQHF

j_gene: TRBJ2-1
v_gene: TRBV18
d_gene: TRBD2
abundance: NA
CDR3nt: TGTGCCAGCTCACGGCCCTCACTAGCGGGAGCTCTTGAGCAGTTCTTC
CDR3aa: CASSRPSLAGALEQFF

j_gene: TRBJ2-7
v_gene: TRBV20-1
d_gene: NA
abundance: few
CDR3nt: TGCAGTGCTGGACAGACTAGGCAGTACTTC
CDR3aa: CSAGQTRQYF

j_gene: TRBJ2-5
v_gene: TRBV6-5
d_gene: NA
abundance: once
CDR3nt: TGTGCCAGCGGGGGACTTCAGCAAGAGACCCAGTACTTC
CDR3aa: CASGGLQQETQYF

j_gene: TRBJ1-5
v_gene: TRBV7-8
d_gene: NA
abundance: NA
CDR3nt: TGTGCCAGCAGCTCTCAACAGGGTAGCAATCAGCCCCAGCATTTT
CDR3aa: CASSSQQGSNQPQHF

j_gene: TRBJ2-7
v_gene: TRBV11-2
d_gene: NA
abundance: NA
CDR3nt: TGTGCCAGCAGCTTAGAGATCGGGGCTTCCTCCTACGAGCAGTACTTC
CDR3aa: CASSLEIGASSYEQYF

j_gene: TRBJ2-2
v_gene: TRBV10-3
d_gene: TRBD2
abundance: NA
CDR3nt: TGTGCCAGTAGCGGGAGAGAGACCGGGGAGCTGTTTTTT
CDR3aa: CASSGRETGELFF

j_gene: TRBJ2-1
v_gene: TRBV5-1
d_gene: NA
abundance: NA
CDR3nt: TGCGCCAGCAGCACCCACCGAGATATACAACTGTACAATGAGCAGTTCTTC
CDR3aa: CASSTHRDIQLYNEQFF

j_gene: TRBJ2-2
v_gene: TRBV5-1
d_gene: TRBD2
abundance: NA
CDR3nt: TGCGCCAGCAGCAACCGACTAGCGGAGACCTCGACCACCGGGGAGCTGTTTTTT
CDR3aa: CASSNRLAETSTTGELFF